A selection of T cell receptor beta chains follows, all from one sample in a study of T cells in Graves' hyperthyroidism and ophthalmopathy. MiXCR, run by TCRdb on the multiplex PCR reads, gives a single entry per CDR3 protein. This sample has about 510,000 distinct CDR3 sequences, with approximately 48% found just once. The sequenced sample consisted of peripheral blood or thyroid tissue (not recorded which). The source is an adult woman with Graves' disease, either hyperthyroidism or ophthalmopathy (not recorded which). Each CDR3 is given with its conserved first and last residue. D genes are given only for firm matches. Some rows mark clone size as missing; the rest say once, few, many or name a class of expanded clone.

d_call	j_call	clone_size	v_call	cdr3_aa	cdr3_nt
-	TRBJ2-6	many	TRBV5-4	CASSPTGELSGANVLTF	TGTGCCAGCAGCCCGACGGGGGAGCTCTCTGGGGCCAACGTCCTGACTTTC
-	TRBJ1-2	-	TRBV7-2	CASSPMGAGNTF	TGTGCCAGCAGCCCCATGGGGGCTGGAAACACCTTC
-	TRBJ1-2	-	TRBV28	CASSLQKSYGYTF	TGTGCCAGCAGTTTACAGAAGAGCTATGGCTACACCTTC
TRBD1	TRBJ1-3	many	TRBV20-1	CSARDRGNTIYF	TGCAGTGCACGGGACAGGGGAAACACCATATATTTT
TRBD1	TRBJ1-1	-	TRBV7-3	CASSLQGASTEAFF	TGTGCCAGCAGCTTACAGGGGGCTTCCACTGAAGCTTTCTTT
-	TRBJ2-7	many	TRBV20-1	CSATDGGYEQYF	TGCAGTGCCACCGATGGGGGCTACGAGCAGTACTTC
-	TRBJ1-1	few	TRBV4-3	CASSQDSSGSGEAFF	TGCGCCAGCAGCCAAGATTCGTCAGGGTCGGGTGAAGCTTTCTTT
TRBD1	TRBJ1-6	-	TRBV6-1	CASSITGASPLHF	TGTGCCAGCAGTATCACAGGGGCTTCACCCCTCCACTTT
-	TRBJ1-1	-	TRBV19	CASASGGAAVTEAFF	TGTGCCAGTGCGTCTGGGGGCGCGGCGGTAACTGAAGCTTTCTTT
-	TRBJ2-5	many	TRBV7-9	CASSLWIRPGKETQYF	TGTGCCAGCAGCTTATGGATCCGCCCCGGTAAAGAGACCCAGTACTTC
-	TRBJ2-3	many	TRBV15	CATSRGVKRSGEDTQYF	TGTGCCACCAGCAGAGGAGTGAAGAGATCGGGGGAGGATACGCAGTATTTT
-	TRBJ1-1	-	TRBV10-3	CAISATEMPNTEAFF	TGTGCCATCAGTGCTACAGAAATGCCTAACACTGAAGCTTTCTTT
-	TRBJ1-2	-	TRBV7-9	CASSPQSRGSYTF	TGTGCCAGCAGCCCTCAGAGTCGAGGAAGCTACACCTTC
-	TRBJ2-7	once	TRBV11-2	CASSESFFRGYEQYF	TGTGCCAGCAGCGAAAGTTTTTTTCGGGGCTACGAGCAGTACTTC
-	TRBJ1-2	-	TRBV12-3/TRBV12-4	CASSFIIDPNGGYGYTF	TGTGCCAGCAGTTTTATTATCGATCCCAACGGTGGCTATGGCTACACCTTC
-	TRBJ2-5	-	TRBV2	CARTEEGLPKTQYF	TGTGCCAGGACTGAGGAGGGACTGCCGAAGACCCAGTACTTC
-	TRBJ1-2	-	TRBV5-4	CASSLGVVSNYGYTF	TGTGCCAGCAGCTTGGGTGTGGTCTCGAACTATGGCTACACCTTC
TRBD1	TRBJ1-2	-	TRBV29-1	CSVWGEGRGNYGYTF	TGCAGCGTTTGGGGAGAGGGCAGGGGGAACTATGGCTACACCTTC
TRBD1	TRBJ2-6	once	TRBV15	CASNRQGAGANVLTF	TGTGCCAGCAATCGGCAGGGGGCTGGGGCCAACGTCCTGACTTTC
-	TRBJ1-6	-	TRBV7-9	CASSPSDGGLNSPLHF	TGTGCCAGCAGCCCTTCGGACGGAGGGCTGAATTCACCCCTCCACTTT
TRBD1	TRBJ2-2	-	TRBV10-1	CASTIPRDRTTGELFF	TGCGCCAGCACCATCCCTCGGGACAGGACAACCGGGGAGCTGTTTTTT
-	TRBJ2-7	-	TRBV29-1	CSSQGTDDEQYF	TGCAGCTCGCAGGGAACGGACGACGAGCAGTACTTC
-	TRBJ1-1	-	TRBV10-3	CAIKQQGVDTEAFF	TGTGCCATCAAACAACAGGGTGTGGACACTGAAGCTTTCTTT
-	TRBJ2-7	-	TRBV7-2	CASSIRPTGTYEQYF	TGTGCCAGTAGTATACGACCTACAGGGACCTACGAGCAGTACTTC
-	TRBJ1-1	many	TRBV7-2	CASSPGRSSTEAFF	TGTGCCAGCAGCCCGGGGAGGAGTAGCACTGAAGCTTTCTTT
TRBD2	TRBJ2-7	many	TRBV29-1	CSVGTSGRGGEQYF	TGCAGCGTTGGGACTAGCGGGAGGGGAGGCGAGCAGTACTTC
TRBD1	TRBJ1-1	-	TRBV2	CSTRQGNTEAFF	TGTTCAACCCGACAGGGGAACACTGAAGCTTTCTTT
-	TRBJ2-7	-	TRBV29-1	CSVEERTARSYEQYF	TGCAGCGTTGAAGAGAGGACTGCCAGGTCCTACGAGCAGTACTTC
TRBD1	TRBJ1-1	many	TRBV19	CASSKTGTGITEAFF	TGTGCCAGTAGTAAGACCGGGACAGGGATCACTGAAGCTTTCTTT
-	TRBJ1-2	few	TRBV20-1	CSAIDNYGYTF	TGCAGTGCTATAGATAACTATGGCTACACCTTC
-	TRBJ1-1	few	TRBV10-2	CASSEIRGVAEAFF	TGCGCCAGCAGTGAGATCCGGGGAGTGGCTGAAGCCTTCTTT
-	TRBJ1-2	many	TRBV19	CASSLPGSGYTF	TGTGCCAGTAGCCTTCCAGGCAGCGGCTACACCTTC
TRBD2	TRBJ2-5	-	TRBV27	CASSSLSREGQETQYF	TGTGCCAGCAGTTCTCTTTCCCGGGAGGGCCAAGAGACCCAGTACTTC
-	TRBJ1-5	few	TRBV15	CATSRDRGDYQPQHF	TGTGCCACCAGCAGGGATCGGGGGGACTATCAGCCCCAGCATTTT
TRBD1	TRBJ1-5	many	TRBV2	CASTSGRPRSGGPQHF	TGTGCCAGCACTTCGGGACGGCCTCGTTCAGGGGGTCCCCAGCATTTT
-	TRBJ2-7	-	TRBV4-1	CASSQVSLSDYEQYF	TGCGCCAGCAGCCAAGTAAGCCTCTCGGACTACGAGCAGTACTTC
-	TRBJ1-3	many	TRBV7-8	CASSLAGSGNTIYF	TGTGCCAGCAGCTTAGCTGGGTCTGGAAACACCATATATTTT
-	TRBJ1-4	many	TRBV29-1	CSVEINGFGEKLFF	TGCAGCGTTGAAATTAACGGGTTCGGTGAAAAACTGTTTTTT
TRBD1	TRBJ1-6	many	TRBV2	CASSQGAGSPLHF	TGTGCCAGCAGCCAGGGGGCGGGTTCACCCCTCCACTTT
-	TRBJ1-5	-	TRBV24-1	CATSEEGPNQPQHF	TGTGCCACCAGTGAGGAGGGGCCGAATCAGCCCCAGCATTTT
-	TRBJ2-5	-	TRBV7-2	CASSATSRGKQETQYF	TGTGCCAGCAGCGCGACCTCAAGGGGTAAACAAGAGACCCAGTACTTC
-	TRBJ1-2	once	TRBV29-1	CSVRRQTNYGYTF	TGCAGCGTTAGGCGGCAGACTAACTATGGCTACACCTTC
-	TRBJ1-1	-	TRBV4-2	CASSQRERNTEAFF	TGTGCCAGCAGCCAGAGGGAGCGGAACACTGAAGCTTTCTTT
-	TRBJ1-5	-	TRBV3-1	CASSQDAFNQPQHF	TGTGCCAGCAGCCAGGACGCCTTTAATCAGCCCCAGCATTTT